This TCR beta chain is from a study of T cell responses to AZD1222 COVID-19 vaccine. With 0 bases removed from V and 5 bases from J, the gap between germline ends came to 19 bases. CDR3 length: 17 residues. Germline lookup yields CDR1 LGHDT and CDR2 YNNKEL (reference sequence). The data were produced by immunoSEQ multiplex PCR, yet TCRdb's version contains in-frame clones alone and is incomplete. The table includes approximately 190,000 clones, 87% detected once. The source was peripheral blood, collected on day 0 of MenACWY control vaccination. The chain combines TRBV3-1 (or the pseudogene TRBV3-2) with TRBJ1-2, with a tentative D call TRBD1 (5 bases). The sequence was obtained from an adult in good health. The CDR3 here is CASSQEQRGPRGYGYTF. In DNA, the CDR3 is TGTGCCAGCAGCCAAGAGCAGCGCGGACCGCGGGGGTATGGCTACACCTTC.